The 17 T cell receptor beta chains in this list originate from one sample, sequenced in a study of CD8+CD57+ T cells in acquired aplastic anemia. Only patients with CD8+CD57+ cell expansion on flow cytometry were chosen for sequencing. Genomic DNA acted as the template from which TCR beta VDJ combination and CDR3 sequence profiling were carried out. Each CDR3 protein is one row after TCRdb ran MiXCR on the reads. The repertoire holds just over 40,000 distinct CDR3 sequences, roughly 69% seen once, with 59% in the top ten. The sequenced sample was sorted CD4+, CD8+, or CD8+CD57+ T cells (not recorded which) from PBMCs. The receptors originated from a human donor with aplastic anemia.

The chain uses TRBV7-2 and TRBJ2-5; the D gene is possibly TRBD1 (6 bases). V was pared by 5 bases and J by 9 bases, with 19 bases between. The CDR3 is 14 residues long. From germline, CDR1 is SGHTA and CDR2 FQGNSA. CDR3 in DNA: TGTGCCAGCAGCCGGACCGGGACAAGGCGGGCCCAGTACTTC. It specifies CASSRTGTRRAQYF.

The chain uses TRBV13 and TRBJ1-6; unclear D gene. CDR3 length equals 13 residues. Trimming stripped 7 bases from V and 11 bases from J, with 15 bases between. From germline, CDR1 is PRHDT and CDR2 FYEKMQ (reference sequence). The CDR3: CASIPAIVAPLHF. CDR3 bases: TGTGCCAGCATCCCAGCAATAGTCGCACCCCTCCACTTT.

This clonotype occurred many times. This rearrangement joins TRBV6-5 to TRBJ2-3; the match to TRBD2 covers 7 bases. Germline loops: CDR1 MNHEY, CDR2 SVGAGI. Trimming cost V 6 bases and J 2 bases; bases outside gene matches: 5. This CDR3 comprises 14 residues. CDR3 nucleotide sequence: TGTGCCAGCAGGCTCCGGGGGGTCACAGATACGCAGTATTTT. Translation gives CASRLRGVTDTQYF.

The chain couples TRBV20-1 to TRBJ2-7; D call uncertain. The CDR3 totals 12 residues. Germline V gene sequence: CDR1 DFQATT, CDR2 SNEGSKA (reference sequence). V gave up 3 bases and J gave up 7 bases, with 13 bases separating them. The CDR3 DNA reads TGCAGTGCTAGGGTTAGCCGGCGAGAGCAGTACTTC. It codes for CSARVSRREQYF.

The chain is built from TRBV19 and TRBJ2-1, with a tentative D call TRBD2 (5 bases). This CDR3 has 13 amino acids. The V gene's germline CDR1 is LNHDA and CDR2 SQIVND (reference sequence). With 10 bases removed from V and 5 bases from J, the gap between germline ends came to 15 bases. The CDR3: CATQDSPHNEQFF. In nucleotides, the CDR3 is TGTGCCACCCAGGACTCTCCGCACAATGAGCAGTTCTTC.

The genes are TRBV7-9 and TRBJ2-7; no clear D. The CDR3 is 13 residues long. Looked up from germline, CDR1 is SEHNR and CDR2 is FQNEAQ (reference sequence). V lost 5 bases and J 3 bases, leaving 11 bases between the germline ends. The DNA for the CDR3 is TGTGCCAGCAGCGCCGGGTCCTTCTACGAGCAGTACTTC. This gives the protein CASSAGSFYEQYF.

This chain joins TRBV29-1 and TRBJ2-2; the D is unclear. The CDR3 is made up of 14 amino acids. Germline loops: CDR1 SQVTM, CDR2 ANQGSEA. V shed 5 bases and J shed 0 bases, with 10 bases lying between them. The CDR3 region is CSVSGWPNTGELFF. The CDR3 nucleotides read TGCAGCGTTTCCGGCTGGCCGAACACCGGGGAGCTGTTTTTT.

The V gene is TRBV24-1, the J gene TRBJ2-7; D uncertain. The ends were cut back, 4 bases at V and 3 bases at J, with 3 bases in the middle. Germline CDR1 KGHDR, CDR2 SFDVKD. CDR3 length equals 11 residues. CDR3 nucleotides: TGTGCCACCAGTGACAACTACGAGCAGTACTTC. It is translated as CATSDNYEQYF.

The chain combines TRBV20-1 with TRBJ1-2; D gene ambiguous. Looked up from germline, CDR1 is DFQATT and CDR2 is SNEGSKA (reference sequence). V gave up 3 bases and J gave up 4 bases, with 15 bases separating them. This CDR3 comprises 14 residues. The CDR3 protein is CSARPADYGYGYTF. In DNA form, the CDR3 reads TGCAGTGCTAGGCCAGCGGATTATGGCTATGGCTACACCTTC.

The chain joins TRBV25-1 to TRBJ2-1; D gene unclear. CDR3 length equals 14 residues. Germline assignment: CDR1 MGHDK and CDR2 SYGVNS. The germline V and J ends were trimmed by 6 bases and 7 bases, with 16 bases remaining between them. The CDR3: CASSLFGVGNEQFF. In DNA, the CDR3 is TGTGCCAGCAGCCTTTTTGGGGTGGGGAATGAGCAGTTCTTC.

The chain has TRBV20-1 and TRBJ1-2, with 7 bases that match TRBD1. This CDR3 has 12 amino acids. V lost 5 bases and J lost 3; bases outside the gene matches: 3. Germline V lookup: CDR1 DFQATT, CDR2 SNEGSKA (reference sequence). CDR3 nucleotide sequence: TGCAGTGCTTCAGACAGGGACTATGGCTACACCTTC. The encoded protein is CSASDRDYGYTF.

J is TRBJ2-1 and V is TRBV24-1, with 16 nucleotides matching TRBD2. The CDR3 length is 16 residues. V lost 5 bases, J lost 10 bases, and 7 bases stayed unmatched. Germline V lookup: CDR1 KGHDR, CDR2 SFDVKD. As DNA, the CDR3 is TGTGCCACCAGTGGAAGGGGACTAGCGGGGGGGCGAGAGCAGTTCTTC. Encoded protein: CATSGRGLAGGREQFF.

This clonotype was observed at least ten times. CDR3 DNA: TGTGCCAGCAGTCCCCGACTGGACATTACCTACGAGCAGTACTTC. The encoded protein is CASSPRLDITYEQYF. The genes are TRBV6-5 and TRBJ2-7, with TRBD1 as a possible D gene (5 bases). Trimming removed 5 bases at V and 2 bases at J, with 16 bases between. Germline CDR1 is MNHEY and CDR2 is SVGAGI. The CDR3 loop spans 15 amino acids.

This rearrangement joins TRBV29-1 to TRBJ2-2; D is undetermined. With 3 bases removed from V and 7 bases from J, the gap between germline ends came to 6 bases. This CDR3 region has 11 residues. Germline V gene sequence: CDR1 SQVTM, CDR2 ANQGSEA. The CDR3, as DNA: TGCAGCGTTGAGGCTAGCGGGGAGCTGTTTTTT. Protein product: CSVEASGELFF.

This clonotype was counted ten times or more. The rearrangement uses TRBV2 and TRBJ1-5, with D perhaps TRBD1 (5 bases). This CDR3 has 15 amino acids. Germline V gene lookup returns CDR1 SNHLY and CDR2 FYNNEI. V lost 7 bases and J 0 bases, leaving 13 bases between the germline ends. The CDR3 protein is CASTGLSDSNQPQHF. The CDR3 nucleotides read TGTGCCAGCACGGGGCTCAGCGATAGCAATCAGCCCCAGCATTTT.

CDR3 nucleotides: TGTGCCAGTAGTATAGATGGGGATCAGCCCCAGCATTTT. Translation gives CASSIDGDQPQHF. The chain carries TRBV19 and TRBJ1-5, with no clear D. From germline, CDR1 is LNHDA and CDR2 SQIVND (reference sequence). Deletions cut 0 bases from V and 5 bases from J, with 5 bases between. This CDR3 is built from 13 residues.

This chain connects TRBV9 to TRBJ1-6; D uncertain. Germline V gene data show CDR1 as SGDLS and CDR2 as YYNGEE. This CDR3 is 14 amino acids long. V dropped 6 bases and J dropped 3 bases, with 10 bases sitting between them. In DNA form, the CDR3 reads TGTGCCAGCACCCGCAGCAACTATAATTCACCCCTCCACTTT. It codes for CASTRSNYNSPLHF.